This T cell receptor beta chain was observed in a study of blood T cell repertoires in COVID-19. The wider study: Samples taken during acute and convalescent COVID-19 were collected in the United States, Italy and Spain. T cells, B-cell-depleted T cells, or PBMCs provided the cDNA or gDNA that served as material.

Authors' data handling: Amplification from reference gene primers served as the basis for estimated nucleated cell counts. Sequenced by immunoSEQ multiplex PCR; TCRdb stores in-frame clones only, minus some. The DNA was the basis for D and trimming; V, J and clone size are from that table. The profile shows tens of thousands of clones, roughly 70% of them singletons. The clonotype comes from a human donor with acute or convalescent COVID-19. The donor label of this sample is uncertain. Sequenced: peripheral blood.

Here the CDR3 DNA reads TGTGCCAGCAGTTACTCAAGGGAGAGGACCTACGAGCAGTACTTC. Encoded protein: CASSYSRERTYEQYF. The rearrangement uses TRBV6-5 and TRBJ2-7, with D possibly being TRBD2 (5 bases). The CDR3 spans 15 residues. Trimming stripped 0 bases from V and 2 bases from J, with 11 bases between. CDR1 and CDR2 (germline): MNHEY, SVGAGI.